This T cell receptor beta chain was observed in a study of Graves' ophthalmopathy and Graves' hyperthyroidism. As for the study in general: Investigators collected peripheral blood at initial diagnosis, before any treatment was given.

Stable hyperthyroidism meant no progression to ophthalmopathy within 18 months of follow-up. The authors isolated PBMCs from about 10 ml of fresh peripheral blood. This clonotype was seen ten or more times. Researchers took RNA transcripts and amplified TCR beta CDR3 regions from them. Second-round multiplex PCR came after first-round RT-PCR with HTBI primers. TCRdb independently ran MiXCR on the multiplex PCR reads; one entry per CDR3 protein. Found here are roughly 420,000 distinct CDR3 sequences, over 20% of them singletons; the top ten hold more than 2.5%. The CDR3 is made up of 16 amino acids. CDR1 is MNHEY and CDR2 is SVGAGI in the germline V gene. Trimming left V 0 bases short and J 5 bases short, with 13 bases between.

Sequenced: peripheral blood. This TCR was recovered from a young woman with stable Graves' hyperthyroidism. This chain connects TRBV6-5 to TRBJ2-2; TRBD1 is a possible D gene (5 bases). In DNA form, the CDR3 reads TGTGCCAGCAGTTACTCGATAGGGGTGGGAACCGGGGAGCTGTTTTTT. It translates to CASSYSIGVGTGELFF.